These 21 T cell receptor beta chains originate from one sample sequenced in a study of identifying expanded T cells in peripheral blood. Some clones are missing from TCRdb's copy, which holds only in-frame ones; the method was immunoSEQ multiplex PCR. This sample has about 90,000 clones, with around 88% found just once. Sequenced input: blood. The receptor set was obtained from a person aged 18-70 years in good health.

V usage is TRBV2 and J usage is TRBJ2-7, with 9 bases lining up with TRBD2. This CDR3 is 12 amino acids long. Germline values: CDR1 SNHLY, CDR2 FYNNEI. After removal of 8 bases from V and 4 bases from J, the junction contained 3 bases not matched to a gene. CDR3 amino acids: CASGLAGYEQYF. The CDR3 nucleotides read TGTGCCAGCGGGCTAGCGGGGTACGAGCAGTACTTC.

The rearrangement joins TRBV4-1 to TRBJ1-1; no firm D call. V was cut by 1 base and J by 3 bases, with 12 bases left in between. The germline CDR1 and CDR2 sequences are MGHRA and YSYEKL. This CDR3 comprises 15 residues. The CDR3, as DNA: TGCGCCAGCAGCCAAGTCTGGGGTGGGGACACTGAAGCTTTCTTT. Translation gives CASSQVWGGDTEAFF.

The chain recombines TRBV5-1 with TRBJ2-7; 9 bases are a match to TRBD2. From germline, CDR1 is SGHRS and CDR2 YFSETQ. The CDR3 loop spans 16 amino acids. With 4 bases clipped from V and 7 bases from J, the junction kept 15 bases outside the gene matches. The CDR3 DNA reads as TGCGCCAGCAGCCCCGTTCTAGCGGGGATCGGTACGGAGCAGTACTTC. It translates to CASSPVLAGIGTEQYF. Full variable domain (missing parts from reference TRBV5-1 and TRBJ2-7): KAGVTQTPRYLIKTRGQQVTLSCSPISGHRSVSWYQQTPGQGLQFLFEYFSETQRNKGNFPGRFSGRQFSNSRSEMNVSTLELGDSALYLCASSPVLAGIGTEQYFGPGTRLTVT.

CDR3 coding DNA: TGTGCCAGCAGCTTGGCCAGGCAGGGGAGGTACACCTTC. Its translation: CASSLARQGRYTF. The chain couples TRBV5-4 to TRBJ1-2, with a tentative D call TRBD1 (6 bases). Per germline, CDR1 SGHNT and CDR2 YYREEE (reference sequence). The CDR3 is 13 residues long. Trimming stripped 0 bases from V and 11 bases from J, with 14 bases between.

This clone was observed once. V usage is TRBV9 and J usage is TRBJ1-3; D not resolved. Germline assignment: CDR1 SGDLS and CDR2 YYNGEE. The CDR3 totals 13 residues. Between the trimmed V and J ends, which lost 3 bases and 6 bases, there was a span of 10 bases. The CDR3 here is CASSGVPPNTIYF. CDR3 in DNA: TGTGCCAGCAGCGGCGTACCCCCAAACACCATATATTTT.

The CDR3 loop is CASSPQGPGNTEAFF. The CDR3 DNA reads TGTGCCAGCAGTCCCCAGGGTCCCGGTAACACTGAAGCTTTCTTT. The chain has TRBV6-5 and TRBJ1-1, with D possibly TRBD1 on 5 matching bases. The CDR3 covers 15 residues. V lost 5 bases to trimming and J lost 2 bases, with 15 bases between them. Germline V gene sequence: CDR1 MNHEY, CDR2 SVGAGI.

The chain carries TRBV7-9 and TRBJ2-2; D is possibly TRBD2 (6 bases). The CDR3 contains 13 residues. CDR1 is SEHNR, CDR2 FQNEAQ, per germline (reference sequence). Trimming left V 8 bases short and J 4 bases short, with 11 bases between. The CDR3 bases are TGTGCCAGCCGGGACTCAACCACCGGGGAGCTGTTTTTT. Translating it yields CASRDSTTGELFF.

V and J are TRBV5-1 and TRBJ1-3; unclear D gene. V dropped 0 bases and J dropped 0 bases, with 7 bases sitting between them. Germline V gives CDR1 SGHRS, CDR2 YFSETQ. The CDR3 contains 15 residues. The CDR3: CASSLGRSSGNTIYF. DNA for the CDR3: TGCGCCAGCAGCTTGGGGAGATCCTCTGGAAACACCATATATTTT.

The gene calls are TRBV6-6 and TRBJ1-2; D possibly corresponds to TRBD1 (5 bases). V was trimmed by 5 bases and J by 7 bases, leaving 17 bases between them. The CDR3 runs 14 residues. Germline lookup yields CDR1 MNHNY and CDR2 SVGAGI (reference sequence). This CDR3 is CASSLGPSQGGYTF. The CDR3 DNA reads TGTGCCAGCAGTCTCGGCCCATCTCAGGGTGGCTACACCTTC.

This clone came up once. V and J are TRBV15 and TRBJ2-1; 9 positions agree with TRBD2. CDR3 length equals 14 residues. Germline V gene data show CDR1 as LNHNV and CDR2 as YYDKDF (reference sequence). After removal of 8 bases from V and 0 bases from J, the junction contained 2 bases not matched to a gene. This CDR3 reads CATLAGSSYNEQFF. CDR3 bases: TGTGCCACCCTAGCGGGGAGCTCCTACAATGAGCAGTTCTTC.

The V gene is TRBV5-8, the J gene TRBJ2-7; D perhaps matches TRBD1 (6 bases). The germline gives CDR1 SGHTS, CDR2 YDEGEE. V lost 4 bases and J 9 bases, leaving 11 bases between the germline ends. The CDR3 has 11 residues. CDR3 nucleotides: TGTGCCAGCAGCCTGGGACACGGGCAGTACTTC. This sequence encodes CASSLGHGQYF. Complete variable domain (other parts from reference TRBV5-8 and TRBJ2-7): EAGVTQSPTHLIKTRGQQATLRCSPISGHTSVYWYQQALGLGLQFLLWYDEGEERNRGNFPPRFSGRQFPNYSSELNVNALELEDSALYLCASSLGHGQYFGPGTRLTVT.

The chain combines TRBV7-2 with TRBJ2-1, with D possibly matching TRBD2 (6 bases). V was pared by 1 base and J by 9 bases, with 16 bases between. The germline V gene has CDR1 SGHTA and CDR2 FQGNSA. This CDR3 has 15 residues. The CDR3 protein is CASSLVGTVGGEQFF. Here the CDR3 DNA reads TGTGCCAGCAGCTTAGTCGGAACAGTGGGGGGTGAGCAGTTCTTC.

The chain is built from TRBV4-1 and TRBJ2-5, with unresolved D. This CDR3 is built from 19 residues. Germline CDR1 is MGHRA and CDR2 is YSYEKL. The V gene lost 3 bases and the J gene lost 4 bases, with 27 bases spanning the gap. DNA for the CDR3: TGCGCCAGCAGCCACGCTGGCCGAGGCGAACAGTGGTTAGGAGAGACCCAGTACTTC. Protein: CASSHAGRGEQWLGETQYF.

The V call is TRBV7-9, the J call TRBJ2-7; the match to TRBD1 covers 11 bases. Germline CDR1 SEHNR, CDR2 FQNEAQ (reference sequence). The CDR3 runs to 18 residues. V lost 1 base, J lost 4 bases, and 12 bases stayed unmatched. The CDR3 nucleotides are TGTGCCAGCAGCTTAGTACACCTTTGGGACAGGGGGTTGTACGAGCAGTACTTC. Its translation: CASSLVHLWDRGLYEQYF.

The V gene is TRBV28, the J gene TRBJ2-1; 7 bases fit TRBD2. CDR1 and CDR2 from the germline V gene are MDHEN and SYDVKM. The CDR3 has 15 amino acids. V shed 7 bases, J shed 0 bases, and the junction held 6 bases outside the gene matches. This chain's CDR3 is CASKLAVNSYNEQFF. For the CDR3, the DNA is TGTGCCAGCAAGCTAGCGGTAAACTCCTACAATGAGCAGTTCTTC.

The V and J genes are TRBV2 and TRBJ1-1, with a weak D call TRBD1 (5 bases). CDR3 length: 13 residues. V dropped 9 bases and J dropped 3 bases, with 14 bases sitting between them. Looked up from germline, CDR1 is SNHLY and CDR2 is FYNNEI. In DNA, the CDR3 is TGTGCCAGGACAGTCCAGTCAGACACTGAAGCTTTCTTT. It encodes CARTVQSDTEAFF.

For the CDR3, the DNA is TGTGCCAGCAGCGCCATTGACAGGGGTCCTAACTATGGCTACACCTTC. Amino acid sequence: CASSAIDRGPNYGYTF. The rearrangement uses TRBV5-6 and TRBJ1-2; TRBD1 matches at 8 bases. Germline loops: CDR1 SGHDT, CDR2 YYEEEE. The V and J ends lost 4 bases and 0 bases, in that order; junction bases with no gene match: 8. The CDR3 sequence is 16 residues long. The full variable domain, in which reference TRBV5-6 and TRBJ1-2 provide the parts outside the CDR3, is DAGVTQSPTHLIKTRGQQVTLRCSPKSGHDTVSWYQQALGQGPQFIFQYYEEEERQRGNFPDRFSGHQFPNYSSELNVNALLLGDSALYLCASSAIDRGPNYGYTFGSGTRLTVV.

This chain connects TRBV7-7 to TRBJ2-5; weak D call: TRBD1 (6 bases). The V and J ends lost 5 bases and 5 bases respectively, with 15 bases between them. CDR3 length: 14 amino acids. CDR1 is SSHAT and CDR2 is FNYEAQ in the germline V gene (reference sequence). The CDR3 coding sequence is TGTGCCAGCAGCCCACAGGGTCGAGGGGAGACCCAGTACTTC. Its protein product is CASSPQGRGETQYF.

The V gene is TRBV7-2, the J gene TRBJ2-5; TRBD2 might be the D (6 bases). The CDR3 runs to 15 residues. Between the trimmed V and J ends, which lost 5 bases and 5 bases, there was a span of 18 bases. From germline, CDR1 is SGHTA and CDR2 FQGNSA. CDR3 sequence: CASSPMRDRGETQYF. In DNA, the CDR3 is TGTGCCAGCAGCCCCATGCGGGATCGAGGGGAGACCCAGTACTTC.

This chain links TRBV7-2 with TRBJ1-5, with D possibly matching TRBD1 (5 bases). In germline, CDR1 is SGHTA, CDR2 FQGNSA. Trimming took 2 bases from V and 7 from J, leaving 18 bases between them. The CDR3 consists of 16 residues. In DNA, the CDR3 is TGTGCCAGCAGCTTACAAGGGACGGGGTCGGGGCAGCCCCAGCATTTT. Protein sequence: CASSLQGTGSGQPQHF.

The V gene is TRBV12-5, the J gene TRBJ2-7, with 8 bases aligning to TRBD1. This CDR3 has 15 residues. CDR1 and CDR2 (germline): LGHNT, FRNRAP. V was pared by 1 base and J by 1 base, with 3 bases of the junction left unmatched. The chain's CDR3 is CASGLDRQGSYEQYF. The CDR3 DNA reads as TGTGCTAGTGGTTTGGATCGACAGGGGTCCTACGAGCAGTACTTC.